This T cell receptor (beta chain) was documented in a study of T-cell reconstitution after alpha-beta-depleted transplantation in children. Findings and limits, study-wide: Two months or so post-transplant, alpha-beta T cells reportedly derived from several hundred expanded graft clones. Most T-cell counts and diversity one year after the transplant came from T cells that were newly produced. The study traced high day-60 TCRbeta diversity in some patients to surviving recipient T cells and thymic progenitors.

This clonotype ranks as medium-sized (0.01 to 0.1%). The antigen is undetermined. Between the trimmed V and J ends, which lost 1 base and 2 bases, there was a span of 12 bases. Looked up from germline, CDR1 is SNHLY and CDR2 is FYNNEI. This CDR3 region has 15 residues. Unique molecular identifiers were used to barcode this TCRbeta library. A single record per CDR3 protein comes from TCRdb applying MiXCR to the PCR reads. The sample shows nearly 3,000 distinct CDR3 sequences, around 20% of them seen only once. The specimen was PBMCs, mostly from graft donor cells, collected 60 days after TCRalphabeta/CD19-depleted stem cell transplant. The chain uses TRBV2 and TRBJ2-7; D is ambiguous. This TCR came from a female patient aged 10-17 years who had a stem cell transplant for acute lymphoblastic leukemia, so the T cells may come from the graft donor. CDR3 DNA: TGTGCCAGCAGTGAAGGCCGACGGTTACCCTACGAGCAGTACTTC. As protein: CASSEGRRLPYEQYF.